Below, 5 T cell receptor beta chains from the same sample are listed, as sequenced in a study of cytomegalovirus exposure and HLA in healthy donors. Vbeta (60) and Jbeta (13) primers were used in the PCR. TCRdb keeps only in-frame clones here, not all; method: immunoSEQ multiplex PCR. The sample comprises around 130,000 clones, around 77% of which are singletons, and roughly 1.9% rests with the top ten. Sequenced input: PBMCs. Every receptor here comes from a woman between 45 and 60 years old in good health and CMV-seronegative.

The table lists this clone with a few counts. This rearrangement joins TRBV14 to TRBJ1-2, with a tentative D call TRBD1 (6 bases). The V and J ends lost 2 bases and 2 bases respectively, with 21 bases between them. Germline V gene sequence: CDR1 SGHDN, CDR2 FVKESK. The CDR3 contains 18 residues. The CDR3 spells CASSQNKNLGTRNYGYTF. DNA of the CDR3: TGTGCCAGCAGCCAAAATAAAAATCTCGGGACACGGAACTATGGCTACACCTTC.

The rearrangement joins TRBV2 to TRBJ1-1; D remains unclear. Germline CDR1 is SNHLY and CDR2 is FYNNEI. Deletions cut 8 bases from V and 6 bases from J, with 16 bases between. This CDR3 has 13 amino acids. The CDR3 DNA reads as TGTGCCAGCTTAGACGGAGGGCTACCTGAAGCTTTCTTT. Translated: CASLDGGLPEAFF.

This clone was seen just once. The chain is built from TRBV12-5 and TRBJ2-3, with a weak D call TRBD1 (5 bases). Germline assignment: CDR1 LGHNT and CDR2 FRNRAP. The CDR3 contains 14 residues. Trimming pared 1 base from V and 2 bases from J, leaving 7 bases between. CDR3 nucleotide sequence: TGTGCTAGTGGTTTGGGACAGCTCACAGATACGCAGTATTTT. This translates into CASGLGQLTDTQYF.

The chain is built from TRBV5-4 and TRBJ2-7; the match to TRBD1 covers 8 bases. V shed 6 bases and J 6 bases; nucleotides not matched to a gene: 11. Germline assignment: CDR1 SGHNT and CDR2 YYREEE (reference sequence). The CDR3 is 14 residues long. CDR3 sequence (DNA): TGTGCCAGCACCCGGACAGGGACTGCGGGCGAGCAGTACTTC. Translation gives CASTRTGTAGEQYF. The variable domain in full, with the rest retrieved from reference TRBV5-4 and TRBJ2-7, is ETGVTQSPTHLIKTRGQQVTLRCSSQSGHNTVSWYQQALGQGPQFIFQYYREEENGRGNFPPRFSGLQFPNYSSELNVNALELDDSALYLCASTRTGTAGEQYFGPGTRLTVT.

This chain joins TRBV5-4 and TRBJ2-2; possibly TRBD2 for D (8 bases). CDR1 is SGHNT and CDR2 is YYREEE in the germline V gene (reference sequence). This CDR3 spans 18 amino acids. Trimming removed 5 bases at V and 7 bases at J, with 27 bases between. CDR3 amino acids: CASSNARLAGSGGGELFF. Written as DNA, the CDR3 is TGTGCCAGCAGTAACGCCCGGCTAGCGGGTTCAGGGGGCGGGGAGCTGTTTTTT.